The 18 T cell receptor beta chains reported below all come from one sample, sequenced in a study of response to subunit inactivated influenza vaccine. TCRdb fed the RT-PCR reads into MiXCR, producing one record per CDR3 protein. The table shows almost 600,000 distinct CDR3 sequences, with 14% occurring only once. The sequenced sample was PBMCs from blood, obtained approximately 13 days after vaccination. All receptors come from a man aged 50 to 60 who received an inactivated influenza vaccine.

The chain couples TRBV10-3 to TRBJ2-7; the D gene is possibly TRBD2 (5 bases). CDR1 and CDR2 (germline): ENHRY, SYGVKD. The V gene lost 6 bases and the J gene lost 7 bases, with 13 bases spanning the gap. The CDR3 has 12 residues. CDR3 bases: TGTGCCATCAGGAAAACCGAGGGTGAGCAGTACTTC. Translating it yields CAIRKTEGEQYF.

The rearrangement uses TRBV4-2 and TRBJ2-6; D is unclear. There are 19 residues in the CDR3. CDR1 and CDR2 (germline): LGHNA, YNFKEQ. Trimming shortened V by 0 bases and J by 0 bases, and 15 bases separated the two germline ends. CDR3 region: CASSQDTSRYLSGANVLTF. For the CDR3, the DNA is TGTGCCAGCAGCCAAGATACCAGCCGATATCTCTCTGGGGCCAACGTCCTGACTTTC.

J is TRBJ2-7 and V is TRBV12-3 or TRBV12-4; D possibly matches TRBD1 or TRBD2 (5 bases each). The CDR3 sequence is 14 residues long. The V gene lost 1 base and the J gene lost 6 bases, with 13 bases spanning the gap. CDR3 sequence reads: CASSLGETGREQYF. The CDR3 coding sequence is TGTGCCAGCAGTTTAGGGGAGACGGGACGCGAGCAGTACTTC.

This sequence joins TRBV7-2 and TRBJ2-5; the D call may be TRBD1 or TRBD2 (6 bases each). Germline V lookup: CDR1 SGHTA, CDR2 FQGNSA. The CDR3 has 15 residues. Trimming took off 3 bases at V and 1 base at J, with 12 bases between the two ends. CDR3 bases: TGTGCCAGCAGCTTCCTCCGGGGGCCCCAAGAGACCCAGTACTTC. Translated: CASSFLRGPQETQYF.

This clonotype was observed a few times. In DNA, the CDR3 is TGTGCCAGTAGTATCATAGACATGAGCACCGGGGAGCTGTTTTTT. It is translated as CASSIIDMSTGELFF. The rearrangement links TRBV19 to TRBJ2-2; D ambiguous. Germline loops: CDR1 LNHDA, CDR2 SQIVND (reference sequence). This CDR3 contains 15 residues. The V end lost 3 bases, the J end lost 4 bases, and 12 bases lay between the germline ends. The full variable domain, in which reference TRBV19 and TRBJ2-2 provide the parts outside the CDR3, is DGGITQSPKYLFRKEGQNVTLSCEQNLNHDAMYWYRQDPGQGLRLIYYSQIVNDFQKGDIAEGYSVSREKKESFPLTVTSAQKNPTAFYLCASSIIDMSTGELFFGEGSRLTVL.

The J gene is TRBJ2-7, the V gene TRBV5-1, with D hard to call. Germline CDR1 SGHRS, CDR2 YFSETQ. Trimming removed 0 bases at V and 1 base at J, with 8 bases between. The CDR3 spans 14 residues. CDR3 region: CASSLAHNSYEQYF. In DNA, the CDR3 is TGCGCCAGCAGCTTGGCCCACAATTCCTACGAGCAGTACTTC.

A few counts support this clonotype. The chain recombines TRBV4-3 with TRBJ2-2; TRBD1 might be the D (6 bases). The CDR3 is 16 amino acids. Germline V gene sequence: CDR1 LGHNA, CDR2 YSLEER. Trimming removed 0 bases from V and 3 bases from J, with 11 bases in between. DNA for the CDR3: TGCGCCAGCAGCCAAGAACGGACAGACTACACCGGGGAGCTGTTTTTT. Its protein is CASSQERTDYTGELFF.

In the case of this clonotype: This could be a read error, since a much larger clone is one nucleotide away. The chain links TRBV7-6 to TRBJ2-5; the match to TRBD2 covers 7 bases. The CDR3 extends over 14 amino acids. Losses at the gene ends were 0 bases for V and 4 bases for J; bases not matched to a gene: 2. CDR1 and CDR2 (germline): SGHVS, FNYEAQ. CDR3 nucleotides: TGTGCCAGCAGCTTAGCGGCTAGCGGAGAGACCCAGTACTTC. It is translated as CASSLAASGETQYF. Drawing the rest from reference TRBV7-6 and TRBJ2-5, the complete variable domain is GAGVSQSPRYKVTKRGQDVALRCDPISGHVSLYWYRQALGQGPEFLTYFNYEAQQDKSGLPNDRFSAERPEGSISTLTIQRTEQRDSAMYRCASSLAASGETQYFGPGTRLLVL.

This clonotype was detected a few times. The gene calls are TRBV4-2 and TRBJ2-1; TRBD2 matches at 10 bases. CDR1 is LGHNA and CDR2 is YNFKEQ in the germline V gene. J gave up 0 bases and V 0 bases, and 11 bases lay outside the gene matches. The CDR3 contains 20 residues. The CDR3 nucleotides are TGTGCCAGCAGCCAAGATTTGGCTAGCGGGGGAGCGAGCTCCTACAATGAGCAGTTCTTC. This translates into CASSQDLASGGASSYNEQFF.

Only a few counts were recorded for this clonotype. The chain carries TRBV5-6 and TRBJ2-3; the D call may be TRBD1 or TRBD2 (5 bases each). The CDR3 has 20 residues. Between the trimmed V and J ends, which lost 2 bases and 1 base, there was a span of 26 bases. Germline CDR1 and CDR2: SGHDT and YYEEEE. The CDR3: CASSFFRFSGMGPGTDTQYF. CDR3 DNA: TGTGCCAGCAGCTTTTTCAGGTTCTCGGGTATGGGACCGGGCACAGATACGCAGTATTTT.

The rearrangement uses TRBV20-1 and TRBJ2-7; 7 nucleotides line up with TRBD1. This CDR3 comprises 15 residues. Germline values: CDR1 DFQATT, CDR2 SNEGSKA (reference sequence). J was trimmed by 2 bases and V by 4 bases; bases with no gene match: 11. CDR3 coding DNA: TGCAGTGCTACAAACGTGGGACAGCCAGCCTACGAGCAGTACTTC. Its translation: CSATNVGQPAYEQYF.

At least ten counts were recorded for this clonotype. V gene TRBV12-3 or TRBV12-4 combines with J gene TRBJ2-7, with D possibly TRBD2 on 6 matching bases. Trimming shortened V by 3 bases and J by 7 bases, and 16 bases separated the two germline ends. This CDR3 has 14 residues. CDR3 nucleotides: TGTGCCAGCAGTTTGGCGGCTATGGAGGGGGAGCAGTACTTC. This encodes CASSLAAMEGEQYF.

This clonotype occurred a few times. One junction end does not reproduce the germline sequence, and a read error may be involved. This sequence joins TRBV2 and TRBJ2-7; TRBD2 is a possible D gene (6 bases). CDR3 length equals 8 residues. The V gene's germline CDR1 is SNHLY and CDR2 FYNNEI. CDR3 sequence (DNA): TGTGCCAGCCGGGGAGGCCACTTC. This gives the protein CASRGGHF. The whole variable domain, remainder taken from reference TRBV2 and TRBJ2-7, is EPEVTQTPSHQVTQMGQEVILRCVPISNHLYFYWYRQILGQKVEFLVSFYNNEISEKSEIFDDQFSVERPDGSNFTLKIRSTKLEDSAMYFCASRGGHFGPGTRLTVT.

The V gene is TRBV27, the J gene TRBJ2-7, with 7 bases fitting TRBD2. Germline CDR1 reads MNHEY; CDR2 reads SMNVEV (reference sequence). The CDR3 has 16 amino acids. V lost 7 bases, J lost 2 bases, and 14 bases stayed unmatched. CDR3 sequence: CASTIKPTSNTYEQYF. CDR3 in DNA: TGTGCCAGCACCATAAAACCGACTAGCAATACCTACGAGCAGTACTTC.

V is TRBV28 and J is TRBJ1-2; D is unresolved. The CDR3 length is 16 residues. The V end lost 6 bases, the J end lost 7 bases, and 24 bases lay between the germline ends. Germline CDR1 and CDR2: MDHEN and SYDVKM. CDR3 DNA: TGTGCCAGCAGCTACAAAGAACCGGGGTTTTTGGGTGGCTACACCTTC. Translated, it gives CASSYKEPGFLGGYTF.

In its sample, this clonotype was seen a few times. This chain joins TRBV10-3 and TRBJ2-7; TRBD1 is a possible D gene (5 bases). CDR3 length equals 14 residues. V lost 2 bases to trimming and J lost 3 bases, with 11 bases between them. From germline, CDR1 is ENHRY and CDR2 SYGVKD. The CDR3: CAISEKTTDYEQYF. The CDR3 DNA sequence: TGTGCCATCAGTGAGAAGACGACAGACTACGAGCAGTACTTC.

This clonotype showed up just a few times. The chain couples TRBV12-3 or TRBV12-4 to TRBJ2-1; 12 positions match TRBD2. The V gene end was trimmed by 2 bases and the J gene end by 10 bases; junction bases not matched to a gene: 9. The CDR3 spans 16 residues. The CDR3 sequence is CASSLQLAGGPREQFF. CDR3 in DNA: TGTGCCAGCAGTTTACAGCTAGCGGGGGGGCCTCGAGAGCAGTTCTTC.

The chain joins TRBV7-2 to TRBJ1-1, with 11 bases matching TRBD1. The CDR3 runs to 15 residues. The germline V gene has CDR1 SGHTA and CDR2 FQGNSA. J was trimmed by 1 base and V by 8 bases; bases with no gene match: 6. DNA of the CDR3: TGTGCCAGCTCCTGGACAGGGGGCTGGAACACTGAAGCTTTCTTT. Translation gives CASSWTGGWNTEAFF.